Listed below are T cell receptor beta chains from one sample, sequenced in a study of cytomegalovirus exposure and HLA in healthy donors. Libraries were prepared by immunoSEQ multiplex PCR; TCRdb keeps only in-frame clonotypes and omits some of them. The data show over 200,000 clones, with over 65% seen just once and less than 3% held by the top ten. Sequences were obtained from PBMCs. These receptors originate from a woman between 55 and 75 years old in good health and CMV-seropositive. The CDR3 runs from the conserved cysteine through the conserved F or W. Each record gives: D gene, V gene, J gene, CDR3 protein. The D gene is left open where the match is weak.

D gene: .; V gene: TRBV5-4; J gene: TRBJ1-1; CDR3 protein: CASSHGQPSNTEAFF
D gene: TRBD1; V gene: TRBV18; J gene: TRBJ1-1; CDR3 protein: CASLRGRDTEAFF
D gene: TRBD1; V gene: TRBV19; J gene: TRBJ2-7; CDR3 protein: CASINRDRGHNEQYF
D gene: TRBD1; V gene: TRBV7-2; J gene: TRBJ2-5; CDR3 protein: CASSLRDRQETQYF
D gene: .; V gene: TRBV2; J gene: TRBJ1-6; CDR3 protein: CASSEDRVRSPLHF
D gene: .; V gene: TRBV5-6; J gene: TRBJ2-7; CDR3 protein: CASSPGELRLYEQYF
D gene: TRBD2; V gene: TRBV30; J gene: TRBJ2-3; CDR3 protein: CAWSPGLADSTDTQYF
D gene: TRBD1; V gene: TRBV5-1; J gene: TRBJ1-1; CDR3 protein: CASSSTGANTEAFF
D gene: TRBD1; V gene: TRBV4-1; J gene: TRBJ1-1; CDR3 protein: CASSRGVLQGDTEAFF
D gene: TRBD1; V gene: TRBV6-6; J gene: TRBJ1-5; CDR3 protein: CASSYGTGGSQPQHF
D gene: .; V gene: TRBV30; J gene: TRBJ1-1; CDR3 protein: CAWSVYRRTEAFF
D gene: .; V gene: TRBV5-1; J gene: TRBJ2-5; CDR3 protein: CASTSTGPETQYF